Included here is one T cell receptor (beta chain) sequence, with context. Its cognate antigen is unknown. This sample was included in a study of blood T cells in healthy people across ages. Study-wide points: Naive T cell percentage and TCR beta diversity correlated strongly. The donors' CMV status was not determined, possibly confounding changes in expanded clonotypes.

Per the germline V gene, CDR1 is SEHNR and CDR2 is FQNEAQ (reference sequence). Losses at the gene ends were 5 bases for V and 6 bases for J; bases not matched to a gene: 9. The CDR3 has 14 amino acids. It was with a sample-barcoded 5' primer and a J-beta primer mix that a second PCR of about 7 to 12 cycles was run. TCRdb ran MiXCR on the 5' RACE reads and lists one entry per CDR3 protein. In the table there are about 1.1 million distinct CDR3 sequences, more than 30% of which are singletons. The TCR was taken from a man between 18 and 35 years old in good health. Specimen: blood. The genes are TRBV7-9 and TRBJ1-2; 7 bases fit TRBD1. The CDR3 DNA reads TGTGCCAGCAGCACCACCCTAACAGGGGATGGCTACACCTTC. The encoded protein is CASSTTLTGDGYTF.